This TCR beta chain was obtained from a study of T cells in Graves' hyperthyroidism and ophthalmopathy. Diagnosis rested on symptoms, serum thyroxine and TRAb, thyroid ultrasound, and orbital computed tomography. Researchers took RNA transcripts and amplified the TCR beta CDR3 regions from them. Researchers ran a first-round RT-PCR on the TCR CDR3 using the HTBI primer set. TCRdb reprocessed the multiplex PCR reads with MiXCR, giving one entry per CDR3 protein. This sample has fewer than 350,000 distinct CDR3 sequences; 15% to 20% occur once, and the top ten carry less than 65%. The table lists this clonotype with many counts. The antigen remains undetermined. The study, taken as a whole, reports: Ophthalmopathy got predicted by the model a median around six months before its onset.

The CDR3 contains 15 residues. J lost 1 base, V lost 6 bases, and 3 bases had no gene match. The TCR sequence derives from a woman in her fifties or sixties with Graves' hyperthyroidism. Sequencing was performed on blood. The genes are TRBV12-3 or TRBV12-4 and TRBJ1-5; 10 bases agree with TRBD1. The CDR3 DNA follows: TGTGCCAGCAGGGACAGGGGGGAGAGCAATCAGCCCCAGCATTTT. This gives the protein CASRDRGESNQPQHF.